This T cell receptor (beta chain) was captured in a study of blood T cell repertoires in COVID-19 (dated by TCRdb to 2020 to 2021). Context from the whole study: Samples from collaborators originated in the United States, Italy and Spain and spanned both the acute and convalescent phases of COVID-19. The material from the prospective study consisted of cDNA or gDNA derived from T cells, B-cell-depleted T cells, or PBMCs. The repertoires were made available in a free public database intended to serve as a resource for research on the immune response to SARS-CoV-2. Sample metadata almost always included a de-identified subject ID, COVID-19 status, age in years and sex. The samples were drawn from two sources: the first 160 participants of the ongoing ImmuneRACE study, and 950 to 1,500 subjects contributed by 6 global collaborators. Where HLA class I and class II types were available, the types were taken from metadata supplied by the sample provider, not from assay-based typing. Subjects who had been exposed to COVID-19, were actively infected with it, or had recovered from it provided the deeply sampled blood TCRbeta repertoires that made up the dataset. General conclusions and limits of the study: How much clinical and demographic metadata was included differed by source and by participant, and the metadata was provided uncurated.

The collaborating institutions used their own protocols to collect whole blood in K2EDTA tubes. For TCRbeta analysis, collaborators shipped samples as frozen whole blood, isolated PBMCs, or DNA extracted from either of those sample types. About this clone: Its antigen target is currently unknown. Base qualities were left out, and no much larger clone turns up one base away.

TCRbeta CDR3 regions were amplified from genomic DNA using the immunoSEQ Assay, a bias-controlled multiplex PCR. In the source study's methods: The number of nucleated cells in each sample was estimated from the amplification of reference gene primers within the assay. To quantify the absolute abundance of each unique TCRbeta CDR3 rearrangement, sequence reads were collapsed and filtered. For each sample, productive Simpson clonality was calculated as the square root of Simpson's diversity index over productive rearrangements. The immuneACCESS repertoire file appears here via TCRdb, limited to in-frame rearrangements. These files lack a portion of the clones; in checked studies, under half of the deficit traces to unresolved V genes, and the cause of the others is not known. Clone size and V and J calls were adopted from that table, with D and trimming inferred from the DNA. Across this sample there are about 220,000 clones, with around 84% seen only once. The top ten clonotypes cover roughly 21% of the sample.

The receptor's source is a man under 40 with active or convalescent COVID-19. The sequenced material came from peripheral blood.

CDR3 region: CASSSGTFGPYGYTF. DNA sequence: TGTGCCAGTAGTAGCGGGACGTTTGGACCCTATGGCTACACCTTC. The rearrangement combines TRBV19 with TRBJ1-2; the D segment could be TRBD1, given 5 matching bases. CDR1 LNHDA and CDR2 SQIVND were looked up in the germline V gene (reference sequence). The CDR3, cysteine through phenylalanine, is 15 amino acids long. Of the read, only the CDR3 DNA is kept; its 45 bases are in frame from base 1. The V and J ends are trimmed by 4 bases and 4 bases, leaving 16 bases between them.